The present entry profiles one TCR beta chain with its context. Its antigen is unidentified. These data belong to a study of T cell repertoires in cytomegalovirus infection. The overall study: Shared public TCR beta signatures pointed to both CMV infection and a matching HLA type.

CDR3 length equals 16 residues. Losses at the gene ends were 5 bases for V and 8 bases for J; bases not matched to a gene: 14. The germline V gene has CDR1 SGHAT and CDR2 FQNNGV. Study observations and caveats: Identification of carriers of CMV plus the relevant HLA was achieved through cumulative public TCR beta family frequency.

TCRdb analysed the reads with MiXCR anew, one entry per CDR3 protein. The sample contains a few hundred thousand distinct CDR3 sequences, about 44% of which appear only once. This TCR came from a human donor in good health (CMV status not recorded). Some clones in this sample may be carry-over from other donors' samples. The V and J genes are TRBV11-2 and TRBJ1-4, with 7 bases that match TRBD1. This specimen was cultured PBMCs, taken from culture after CMV antigen stimulation. In DNA form, the CDR3 reads TGTGCCAGCAGCCCTAGGGGCCCCAGGGGGGGAGAAAAACTGTTTTTT. Its protein product is CASSPRGPRGGEKLFF. Full variable domain (rest looked up from reference TRBV11-2 and TRBJ1-4): EAGVAQSPRYKIIEKRQSVAFWCNPISGHATLYWYQQILGQGPKLLIQFQNNGVVDDSQLPKDRFSAERLKGVDSTLKIQPAKLEDSAVYLCASSPRGPRGGEKLFFGSGTQLSVL.